This TCR beta chain was recorded in a study of cytomegalovirus exposure and HLA in healthy donors. Study information: In a previous analysis, around 120 million unique TCR beta sequences were found from approximately 180 million T cells.

Both 60 Vbeta primers and 13 Jbeta primers went into the PCR. Profiling relied on immunoSEQ multiplex PCR, and the TCRdb table lists in-frame clones only, not all of them. The sample has roughly 150,000 clones; around 80% are singletons. This clone occurred once. The antigen is unknown. V lost 5 bases and J lost 3, with 8 bases in between. Per germline, CDR1 SGHAT and CDR2 FQNNGV. The CDR3 has 12 residues. Findings and caveats of the study: Versus the approximately 720-donor mean, an Asian-associated ancestry cluster reportedly showed fewer N-insertions in a later analysis.

Sequencing was carried out using PBMCs. V is TRBV11-2 and J is TRBJ2-7; D perhaps matches TRBD1 (5 bases). This TCR was recovered from a female donor in good health and CMV-seronegative. The CDR3, as DNA: TGTGCCAGCAGCCGCGACAGCTACGAGCAGTACTTC. Its translation: CASSRDSYEQYF.